The 21 T cell receptor beta chains below come from one sample, sequenced in a study of T cells in localized non-small cell lung cancer. Here immunoSEQ multiplex PCR was the method, and the copy in TCRdb shows in-frame clones only, minus some. The sample contains around 28,000 clones, about 88% of which appear only once. Sequenced here: peripheral blood, sampled before any cancer treatment. These receptors were collected from a female donor older than 55 with stage I lung adenocarcinoma.

The chain combines TRBV5-1 with TRBJ2-3, with 7 nucleotides matching TRBD2. The CDR3 contains 14 residues. Germline loops: CDR1 SGHRS, CDR2 YFSETQ. V lost 4 bases to trimming and J lost 1 base; unmatched junction nucleotides: 3. The CDR3 DNA sequence: TGCGCCAGCAGCCTCGCGGGAGGCACAGATACGCAGTATTTT. Its translation: CASSLAGGTDTQYF.

The rearrangement uses TRBV30 and TRBJ1-2; no definite D call. CDR1 is GTSNPN, CDR2 SVGIG, per germline (reference sequence). Trimming left V 0 bases short and J 3 bases short, with 8 bases between. CDR3 length: 13 amino acids. Here the CDR3 reads CAWSVRTDYGYTF. The CDR3, as DNA: TGTGCCTGGAGTGTACGGACGGACTATGGCTACACCTTC.

The chain links TRBV5-5 to TRBJ2-7, with D unresolved. The length of the CDR3 is 14 residues. The V end was cut by 1 base, the J end by 4 bases, with 12 bases between. Germline V CDR1 and CDR2: SGHKS, YYEKEE (reference sequence). The CDR3 coding sequence is TGTGCCAGCAGCTTGCAAATTTGGGATTACGAGCAGTACTTC. It codes for CASSLQIWDYEQYF.

V is TRBV4-2 and J is TRBJ2-2; 10 bases match TRBD2. Germline-derived CDR1 and CDR2 are LGHNA and YNFKEQ. The V gene end was trimmed by 3 bases and the J gene end by 0 bases; junction bases not matched to a gene: 4. The CDR3 spans 17 residues. As DNA, the CDR3 is TGTGCCAGCAGCCATGCCCTAGCGGGAGCGAACACCGGGGAGCTGTTTTTT. Its protein product is CASSHALAGANTGELFF.

This chain joins TRBV28 and TRBJ2-1; D might be TRBD1 (5 bases). CDR3 length equals 12 residues. Germline V gene lookup returns CDR1 MDHEN and CDR2 SYDVKM. The V and J ends lost 5 bases and 5 bases respectively, with 7 bases between them. CDR3 nucleotides: TGTGCCAGCAGTCAGGGTAACAATGAGCAGTTCTTC. It is translated as CASSQGNNEQFF.

The rearrangement links TRBV19 to TRBJ1-4; 8 nucleotides agree with TRBD1. The V and J ends lost 10 bases and 7 bases, in that order; junction bases with no gene match: 8. The germline V gene has CDR1 LNHDA and CDR2 SQIVND (reference sequence). The CDR3 loop spans 13 amino acids. In nucleotides, the CDR3 is TGTGCCACCGCAGACAGGGGAGGTGAAAAACTGTTTTTT. Encoded protein: CATADRGGEKLFF. Full variable domain (missing parts from reference TRBV19 and TRBJ1-4): DGGITQSPKYLFRKEGQNVTLSCEQNLNHDAMYWYRQDPGQGLRLIYYSQIVNDFQKGDIAEGYSVSREKKESFPLTVTSAQKNPTAFYLCATADRGGEKLFFGSGTQLSVL.

V gene TRBV19 combines with J gene TRBJ2-1; 12 bases align to TRBD2. Germline V gene data show CDR1 as LNHDA and CDR2 as SQIVND (reference sequence). V trimming: 5 bases; J trimming: 7 bases; junction bases outside the gene matches: 3. This CDR3 has 14 residues. CDR3 sequence reads: CASSGLAGTNEQFF. As DNA, the CDR3 is TGTGCCAGTAGTGGACTAGCGGGAACTAATGAGCAGTTCTTC.

The chain links TRBV5-1 to TRBJ1-1; D perhaps matches TRBD1 (5 bases). Looked up from germline, CDR1 is SGHRS and CDR2 is YFSETQ. V lost 3 bases and J 1 base, leaving 10 bases between the germline ends. The CDR3 loop spans 14 amino acids. CDR3 DNA: TGCGCCAGCAGCTCGGGAGGACAGAACACTGAAGCTTTCTTT. This sequence encodes CASSSGGQNTEAFF.

The chain combines TRBV5-1 with TRBJ1-1, with a weak D call TRBD1 (6 bases). The CDR3 is 17 residues long. The V end was cut by 0 bases, the J end by 6 bases, with 21 bases between. Germline-derived CDR1 and CDR2 are SGHRS and YFSETQ. The chain's CDR3 is CASSLDPGARGRAEAFF. The DNA of the CDR3 is TGCGCCAGCAGCTTGGACCCGGGGGCGCGGGGTCGTGCTGAAGCTTTCTTT.

The chain joins TRBV6-4 to TRBJ1-2; 10 bases agree with TRBD1. CDR3 size: 12 residues. CDR1 is MRHNA, CDR2 SNTAGT, per germline. After removal of 10 bases from V and 7 bases from J, the junction contained 6 bases not matched to a gene. CDR3 nucleotides: TGTGCCACCAAGACAGGGGGCGGTGGCTACACCTTC. Its translation is CATKTGGGGYTF.

The chain links TRBV18 to TRBJ1-5; tentatively, D is TRBD1 (5 bases). Germline V lookup: CDR1 KGHSH, CDR2 LQKENI. This CDR3 spans 16 amino acids. The V end lost 2 bases, the J end lost 2 bases, and 13 bases lay between the germline ends. The CDR3 nucleotides are TGTGCCAGCTCACCAATTGGAACAGGCCGCAATCAGCCCCAGCATTTT. Amino acid sequence: CASSPIGTGRNQPQHF.

The rearrangement joins TRBV6-1 to TRBJ2-1; 8 positions match TRBD1. V trimming: 3 bases; J trimming: 3 bases; junction bases outside the gene matches: 4. The CDR3 runs 15 residues. Germline values: CDR1 MNHNS, CDR2 SASEGT. The CDR3 region is CASSDTGGYYNEQFF. The CDR3 DNA reads as TGTGCCAGCAGTGACACAGGGGGGTACTACAATGAGCAGTTCTTC.

The chain employs TRBV30 and TRBJ1-1, with 7 bases that match TRBD1. Trimming at V came to 6 bases and at J to 3 bases, leaving 16 bases not matched to a gene. CDR1 and CDR2 from the germline V gene are GTSNPN and SVGIG (reference sequence). CDR3 length equals 16 residues. The CDR3 DNA reads TGTGCCTGCGAGGGGGCTATCGGTGGTTTGCACACTGAAGCTTTCTTT. Encoded protein: CACEGAIGGLHTEAFF. The complete variable domain, with remaining parts taken from reference TRBV30 and TRBJ1-1, reads SQTIHQWPATLVQPVGSPLSLECTVEGTSNPNLYWYRQAAGRGLQLLFYSVGIGQISSEVPQNLSASRPQDRQFILSSKKLLLSDSGFYLCACEGAIGGLHTEAFFGQGTRLTVV.

This clone was seen just once. V is TRBV15 and J is TRBJ1-2; tentative D call: TRBD1 (5 bases). Germline V gene sequence: CDR1 LNHNV, CDR2 YYDKDF (reference sequence). The germline V and J ends were trimmed by 3 bases and 4 bases, with 15 bases remaining between them. The CDR3 is made up of 15 amino acids. This CDR3 is CATSSGRGSFYGYTF. As DNA, the CDR3 is TGTGCCACCAGCAGTGGTAGGGGTTCCTTCTATGGCTACACCTTC.

The gene calls are TRBV7-2 and TRBJ2-7; D remains unclear. This CDR3 comprises 15 residues. Trimming took off 6 bases at V and 3 bases at J, with 18 bases between the two ends. CDR1 is SGHTA, CDR2 FQGNSA, per germline. The CDR3 sequence: CASSSGTLRVYEQYF. CDR3 DNA sequence: TGTGCCAGCAGTTCGGGTACTTTAAGGGTCTACGAGCAGTACTTC.

The chain combines TRBV9 with TRBJ2-7; D might be TRBD2 (5 bases). V was trimmed by 4 bases and J by 7 bases, leaving 15 bases between them. Germline V gene sequence: CDR1 SGDLS, CDR2 YYNGEE. The CDR3 has 13 residues. The chain's CDR3 is CASSRRGTVEQYF. As DNA, the CDR3 is TGTGCCAGCAGCCGTCGGGGAACTGTGGAGCAGTACTTC.

A few counts support this clone. The V gene is TRBV7-2, the J gene TRBJ1-1; a weak D match, TRBD1 (6 bases). Germline CDR1 SGHTA, CDR2 FQGNSA. The CDR3 spans 16 residues. The germline V and J ends were trimmed by 1 base and 5 bases, with 17 bases remaining between them. The CDR3 nucleotides read TGTGCCAGCAGCTTAGATACAGGGAGCCTTTTGACTGAAGCTTTCTTT. It yields the protein CASSLDTGSLLTEAFF.

In its sample, this clone was seen once. The chain recombines TRBV19 with TRBJ2-5, with D perhaps matching TRBD1 (5 bases). Germline V gene data show CDR1 as LNHDA and CDR2 as SQIVND (reference sequence). V was clipped by 6 bases and J by 5 bases, with 13 bases between them. The CDR3 has 13 residues. Here the CDR3 reads CASRNQGWETQYF. CDR3 coding DNA: TGTGCCAGTAGGAATCAGGGTTGGGAGACCCAGTACTTC.

The V call is TRBV5-4, the J call TRBJ2-7; D tentatively fits TRBD1 or TRBD2 (5 bases each). Germline assignment: CDR1 SGHNT and CDR2 YYREEE (reference sequence). Trimming took 4 bases from V and 3 from J, leaving 17 bases between them. CDR3 size: 15 residues. CDR3 nucleotides: TGTGCCAGCAGCCAAAGTCTGGGACCAAACTACGAGCAGTACTTC. Its translation is CASSQSLGPNYEQYF. The entire variable domain, with the rest obtained from reference TRBV5-4 and TRBJ2-7, is as follows: ETGVTQSPTHLIKTRGQQVTLRCSSQSGHNTVSWYQQALGQGPQFIFQYYREEENGRGNFPPRFSGLQFPNYSSELNVNALELDDSALYLCASSQSLGPNYEQYFGPGTRLTVT.

This clone was seen a handful of times. The V and J genes are TRBV6-4 and TRBJ2-3; D is unresolved. V was trimmed by 1 base and J by 5 bases, leaving 7 bases between them. Germline V gene sequence: CDR1 MRHNA, CDR2 SNTAGT. The CDR3 is made up of 13 amino acids. The chain's CDR3 is CASSDYPRDTQYF. CDR3 sequence (DNA): TGTGCCAGCAGTGACTACCCCCGAGATACGCAGTATTTT.

The J gene is TRBJ2-5, the V gene TRBV6-1; D possibly corresponds to TRBD2 (5 bases). The V gene's germline CDR1 is MNHNS and CDR2 SASEGT. Trimming stripped 0 bases from V and 4 bases from J, with 12 bases between. CDR3 length: 15 amino acids. The CDR3 DNA follows: TGTGCCAGCAGTGAAGCGCGGCGGGTGGGAGAGACCCAGTACTTC. It translates to CASSEARRVGETQYF.